This TCR beta chain is from a study of OX40 agonist ivuxolimab in advanced cancers. From germline, CDR1 is SGHAT and CDR2 FQDESV (reference sequence). The V gene lost 1 base and the J gene lost 1 base, with 10 bases spanning the gap. CDR3 length equals 15 residues. Profiled with immunoSEQ multiplex PCR; TCRdb holds only in-frame clones, not every one. Of around 140,000 clones in the sample, approximately 90% were seen once. This clone was seen only a few times. This receptor was obtained from an adult with an advanced solid tumor such as melanoma, head and neck, liver or kidney cancer. The V gene is TRBV11-1, the J gene TRBJ2-5, with D perhaps matching TRBD1 (6 bases). The source material was CD4+ or CD8+ T cells sorted from blood, sampled in a trial of the OX40 agonist ivuxolimab. The chain's CDR3 is CASSLGTDSQETQYF. The CDR3 DNA is TGTGCCAGCAGCTTAGGGACAGACTCCCAAGAGACCCAGTACTTC. Complete variable domain (other parts from reference TRBV11-1 and TRBJ2-5): EAEVAQSPRYKITEKSQAVAFWCDPISGHATLYWYRQILGQGPELLVQFQDESVVDDSQLPKDRFSAERLKGVDSTLKIQPAELGDSAMYLCASSLGTDSQETQYFGPGTRLLVL.